This TCR beta chain was profiled in a study of blood T cell repertoires in COVID-19. Individuals aged 18 to 89 years were recruited from about two dozen US areas. Allocation to cohorts depended on clinical history reported by the participants. The CDR3 runs to 16 residues. V lost 5 bases, J lost 0 bases, and 15 bases lay in between. Per germline, CDR1 MNHEY and CDR2 SMNVEV (reference sequence). The authors' processing: Amplified reference gene primers provided the basis for estimating nucleated cell counts. Sequenced by immunoSEQ multiplex PCR; TCRdb stores in-frame clones only, minus some. D and trimming were read from the DNA, whereas the V and J calls and clone size are those reported in that table. The sample contains roughly 380,000 clones, about 90% of which appear only once.

The chain recombines TRBV27 with TRBJ2-3; tentatively, D is TRBD1 (5 bases). The sequence was obtained from a woman in her twenties or thirties who had recovered from COVID-19. The specimen was PBMCs or T cells enriched from blood (not recorded which). CDR3 loop: CASSPLFWGSTDTQYF. For the CDR3, the DNA is TGTGCCAGCAGTCCTCTTTTCTGGGGCAGCACAGATACGCAGTATTTT.